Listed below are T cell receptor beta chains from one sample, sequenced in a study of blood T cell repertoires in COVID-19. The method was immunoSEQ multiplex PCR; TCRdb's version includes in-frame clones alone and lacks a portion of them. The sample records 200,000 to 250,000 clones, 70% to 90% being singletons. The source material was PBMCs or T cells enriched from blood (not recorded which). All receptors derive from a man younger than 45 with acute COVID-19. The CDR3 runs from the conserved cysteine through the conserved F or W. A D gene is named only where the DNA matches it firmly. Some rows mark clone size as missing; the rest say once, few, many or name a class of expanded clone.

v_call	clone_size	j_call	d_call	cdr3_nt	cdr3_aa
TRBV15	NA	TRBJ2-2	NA	TGTGCCACCAGCAGAGGACAGGCCCTCGGCGGGGAGCTGTTTTTT	CATSRGQALGGELFF
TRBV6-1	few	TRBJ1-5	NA	TGTGCCAGCAGTGAGGCAGATGATCAGCCCCAGCATTTT	CASSEADDQPQHF
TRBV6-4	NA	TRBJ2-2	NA	TGTGCCAGCAGCAGGGAAATGTATACCGGGGAGCTGTTTTTT	CASSREMYTGELFF
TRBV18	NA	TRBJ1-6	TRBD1	TGTGCCAGCTCACCAGGGGGACAGGGGAGGACCCTCCACTTT	CASSPGGQGRTLHF
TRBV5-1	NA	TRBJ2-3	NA	TGCGCCAGCAGCTTGGGTGGGGCGCACACAGATACGCAGTATTTT	CASSLGGAHTDTQYF
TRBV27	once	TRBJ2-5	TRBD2	TGTGCCAGCAGTTTACTAGCGGGGGAGACCCAGTACTTC	CASSLLAGETQYF
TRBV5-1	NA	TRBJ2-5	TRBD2	TGCGCCAGCAACTTACGGGGGGGCCCTGAGACCCAGTACTTC	CASNLRGGPETQYF
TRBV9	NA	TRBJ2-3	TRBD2	TGTGCCAGCGGACTAGGACGGAATACAGATACGCAGTATTTT	CASGLGRNTDTQYF
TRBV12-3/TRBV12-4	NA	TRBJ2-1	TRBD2	TGTGCCAGCAGCCGGGGGGAGGGGGAGCAGTTCTTC	CASSRGEGEQFF
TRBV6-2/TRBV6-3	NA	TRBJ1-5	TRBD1	TGTGCCAGCAGCGACACAGGGGAGAGCAATCAGCCCCAGCATTTT	CASSDTGESNQPQHF
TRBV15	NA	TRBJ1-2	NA	TGTGCCACCAGCAGAGAGGGGGGGGTGGAGGACGGCTACACCTTC	CATSREGGVEDGYTF
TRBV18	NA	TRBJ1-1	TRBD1	TGTGCCAGCTCACAGCGACAGGGGTCCGCGTCGAGGAGGGACACTGAAGCTTTCTTT	CASSQRQGSASRRDTEAFF
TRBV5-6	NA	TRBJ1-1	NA	TGTGCCAGCAGGTTATACAGGCCGAACACTGAAGCTTTCTTT	CASRLYRPNTEAFF
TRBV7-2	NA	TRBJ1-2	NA	TGTGCCAGCAGCTTAGTGCCCGTGGTAAGCGGCTACACCTTC	CASSLVPVVSGYTF
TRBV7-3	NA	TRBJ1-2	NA	TGTGCCAGCAGTCCACAGGGAAACTATGGCTACACCTTC	CASSPQGNYGYTF
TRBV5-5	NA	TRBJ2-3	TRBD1	TGTGCCAGCAGCTTGGCCAAGGGGGCCACAGATACGCAGTATTTT	CASSLAKGATDTQYF
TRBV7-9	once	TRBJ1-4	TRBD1	TGTGCCAGCACCGCGGGACAGGGGGCATTTGAAAAACTGTTTTTT	CASTAGQGAFEKLFF
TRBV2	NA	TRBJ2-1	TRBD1	TGTGCCAGCAGGAAGGACAGGGGAAGGGATGAGCAGTTCTTC	CASRKDRGRDEQFF
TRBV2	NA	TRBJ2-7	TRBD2	TGTGCCAGCAGTGAAGAGGTGGCGGGGGGATACGAGCAGTACTTC	CASSEEVAGGYEQYF
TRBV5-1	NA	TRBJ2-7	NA	TGCGCCAGCAGCTTAGGCACAGGGAAGTACGAGCAGTACTTC	CASSLGTGKYEQYF
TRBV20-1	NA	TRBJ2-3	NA	TGCAGTGCCCGGACAGATACGCAGTATTTT	CSARTDTQYF
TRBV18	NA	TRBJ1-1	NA	TGTGCCAGCTCACCACCGTCCGCCGGGACTGAAGCTTTCTTT	CASSPPSAGTEAFF
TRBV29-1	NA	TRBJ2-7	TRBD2	TGCAGCGCCACTAGCGGGGGCAACGAGCAGTACTTC	CSATSGGNEQYF
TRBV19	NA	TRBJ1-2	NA	TGTGCCAGTAAGCAGGGTGTCGCTGGCTACACCTTC	CASKQGVAGYTF
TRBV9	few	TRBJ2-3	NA	TGTGCCAGCAGCGTAGTCGACTACACAGATACGCAGTATTTT	CASSVVDYTDTQYF
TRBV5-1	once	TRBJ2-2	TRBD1	TGCGCCAGCAGCCTCTGGGACAGGGCGACCGGGGAGCTGTTTTTT	CASSLWDRATGELFF
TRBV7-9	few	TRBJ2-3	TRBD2	TGTGCCAGCAGCAAGCGGGAGCAAGGTACGCAGTATTTT	CASSKREQGTQYF
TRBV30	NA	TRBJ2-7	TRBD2	TGTGCCTGGGCCCCAGCGGGGGGCAGATCCTACGAGCAGTACTTC	CAWAPAGGRSYEQYF
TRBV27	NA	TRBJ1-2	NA	TGTGCCAGCAGTGATGGAGGGGTCTATGGCTACACCTTC	CASSDGGVYGYTF
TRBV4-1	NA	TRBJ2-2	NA	TGCGCCAGCAGCCCGCCCGGGGTGGCCGGGGAGCTGTTTTTT	CASSPPGVAGELFF
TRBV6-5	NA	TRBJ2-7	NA	TGTGCCAGCAGTTACGAGACCCCTAGGAGCTCCTACGAGCAGTACTTC	CASSYETPRSSYEQYF
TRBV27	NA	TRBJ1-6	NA	TGTGCCAGCAGTTTGGGACTCCATCCGGGTTCACCCCTCCACTTT	CASSLGLHPGSPLHF
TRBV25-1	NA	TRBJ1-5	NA	TGTGCCAGCAGTGACAGGGACAATCAGCCCCAGCATTTT	CASSDRDNQPQHF
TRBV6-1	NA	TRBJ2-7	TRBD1	TGTGCCAGCAGTGGTAGACTATTAGGGACAGGGGGTTCCTACGAGCAGTACTTC	CASSGRLLGTGGSYEQYF
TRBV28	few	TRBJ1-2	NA	TGTGCCAGCAGTTTGGGCTGGGGGGGAGGAGGCTACACCTTC	CASSLGWGGGGYTF
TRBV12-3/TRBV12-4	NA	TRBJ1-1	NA	TGTGCCAGCAGTTTTACTATTGGGGAAGCTTTCTTT	CASSFTIGEAFF
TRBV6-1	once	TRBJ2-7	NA	TGTGCCAGCAGTGAAGTAAGATACGGGGTTGAGTACTTC	CASSEVRYGVEYF
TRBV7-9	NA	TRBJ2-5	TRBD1	TGTGCCAGCAGCTTACCGACAGGGAATCCCACCCAGTACTTC	CASSLPTGNPTQYF
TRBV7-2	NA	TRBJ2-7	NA	TGTGCCAGCAGCTTAGGTCTCCAGTCCTACGAGCAGTACTTC	CASSLGLQSYEQYF
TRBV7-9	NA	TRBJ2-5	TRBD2	TGTGCCAGCAGCCTGGGGGGAGGGAGGCAAGAGACCCAGTACTTC	CASSLGGGRQETQYF
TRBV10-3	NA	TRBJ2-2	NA	TGTGCCATCAAAGACAAGACGAACACCGGGGAGCTGTTTTTT	CAIKDKTNTGELFF
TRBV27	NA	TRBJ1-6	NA	TGTGCCAGCGGCAGGGAACCACCCCTCCACTTT	CASGREPPLHF
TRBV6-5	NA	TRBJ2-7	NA	TGTGCCACAACACTGGAAGAGGGTGTTTTTTACGAGCAGTACTTC	CATTLEEGVFYEQYF
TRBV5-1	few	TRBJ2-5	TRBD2	TGCGCCAGCAGCTTGAATACGGCGGGGGAAGAGACCCAGTACTTC	CASSLNTAGEETQYF
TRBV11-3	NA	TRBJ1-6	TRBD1	TGTGCCAGCAGCTTAGATCAGAGGACAGGGGCCTCACCCCTCCACTTT	CASSLDQRTGASPLHF
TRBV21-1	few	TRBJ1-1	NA	TGTGCCAGCAGCAAAGAGGGCAGGGGGCGCGAAGCTTTCTTT	CASSKEGRGREAFF
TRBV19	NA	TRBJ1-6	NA	TGTGCCAGTAGTAGAGGGAGCTCCTATAATTCACCCCTCCACTTT	CASSRGSSYNSPLHF
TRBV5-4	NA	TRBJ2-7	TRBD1	TGTGCCAGCAGCGTGGACAGGGTCTCCTACGAGCAGTACTTC	CASSVDRVSYEQYF
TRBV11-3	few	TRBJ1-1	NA	TGTGCCAGCAGCGCGGGTGGTTCGGGAGCCACTGAAGCTTTCTTT	CASSAGGSGATEAFF
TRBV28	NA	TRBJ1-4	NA	TGTGCCAGCAATCTCGTCGGGGTAGATGAAAAACTGTTTTTT	CASNLVGVDEKLFF
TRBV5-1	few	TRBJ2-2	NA	TGCGCCAGCAGCTCCTCCAACGGTGGGGAGCTGTTTTTT	CASSSSNGGELFF
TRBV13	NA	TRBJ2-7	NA	TGTGCCAGCAGCTTAACCCCACAGGGCCACGAGCAGTACTTC	CASSLTPQGHEQYF
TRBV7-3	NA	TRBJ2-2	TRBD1	TGTGCCAGCAGCTCACAGACAGGGGTGGGCACCGGGGAGCTGTTTTTT	CASSSQTGVGTGELFF
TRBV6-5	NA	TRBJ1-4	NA	TGTGCCAGCAGCATTTGGAGGGCTGAAAAACTGTTTTTT	CASSIWRAEKLFF
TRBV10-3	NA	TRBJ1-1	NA	TGTGCCATCAGTGTAGAAATAATGAACACTGAAGCTTTCTTT	CAISVEIMNTEAFF
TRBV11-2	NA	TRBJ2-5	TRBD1	TGTGCCAGCAGCCCGACGGACAGGGCTCAAGAGACCCAGTACTTC	CASSPTDRAQETQYF
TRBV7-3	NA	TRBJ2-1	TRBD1	TGTGCCAGCAGCCTAGGGGGCGTAGGGGAGCAGTTCTTC	CASSLGGVGEQFF
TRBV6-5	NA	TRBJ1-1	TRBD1	TGTGCCAGCAGTCACCGGGACAGGGGGCGAACGGCTTTCTTT	CASSHRDRGRTAFF
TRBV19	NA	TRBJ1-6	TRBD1	TGTGCCAGTAGTAACCCCGGGACAGGGAAAAATTCACCCCTCCACTTT	CASSNPGTGKNSPLHF
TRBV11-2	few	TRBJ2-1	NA	TGTGCCAGCAGCTTAGATGGGGGGGCCGTCTCCTACAATGAGCAGTTCTTC	CASSLDGGAVSYNEQFF